The present TCR beta chain was sequenced within a study of shared clonotypes between healthy human individuals. Whole-study findings and limits: Clonotype sharing across donors was expected to vary with sequencing depth.

TCRdb keeps only in-frame clones here, not all; method: immunoSEQ multiplex PCR. The data contain roughly 110,000 clones, approximately 70% of them singletons. The V end lost 1 base, the J end lost 6 bases, and 22 bases lay between the germline ends. The CDR3 runs 18 residues. The V gene's germline CDR1 is SEHNR and CDR2 FQNEAQ (reference sequence). Comments on this clone: The antigen is unknown.

Sequencing was carried out using memory CD8+ T cells sorted from blood. The subset was: CD45RO+ cells pooled with CCR7-negative TemRA cells. The V and J genes are TRBV7-9 and TRBJ2-1; D perhaps matches TRBD2 (6 bases). The clonotype comes from a woman between 25 and 40 years old in good health. The CDR3: CASSLGSYRGLFRNEQFF. CDR3 nucleotide sequence: TGTGCCAGCAGCTTAGGTTCCTATCGGGGGTTATTTCGCAATGAGCAGTTCTTC.